Listed here are 18 T cell receptor beta chains from one sample, sequenced in a study of cytomegalovirus exposure and HLA in healthy donors (dated by TCRdb to the late 2010s). Receptor amplification or capture employed the immunoSEQ multiplex PCR assay. For the multiplex PCR, a mixture combining 60 forward primers for TCR Vbeta segments and 13 reverse primers for TCR Jbeta segments was used. TCRdb re-hosts the immuneACCESS table, in-frame sequences only. Its copies lack some clones; in the studies checked, an unresolved V gene accounts for under half of them, and the cause for the rest is not known. Counted in this sample were 85,000 to 90,000 clones; approximately 90% of them appeared once. The ten largest make up 2.3% of the sample. Source material: PBMCs. The receptors were gathered from a man aged 18 to 29 in good health and CMV-seronegative.

The chain has TRBV7-8 and TRBJ2-4; TRBD2 matches 10 bases. Germline V gives CDR1 SGHVS, CDR2 FQNEAQ. V dropped 2 bases and J dropped 6; count of bases not matched to a gene: 10. The CDR3 totals 17 residues. The CDR3 spells CASSLQRLAGETNIQYF. The CDR3 DNA sequence: TGTGCCAGCAGCTTACAGCGGCTAGCGGGAGAGACAAACATTCAGTACTTC.

The chain joins TRBV11-1 to TRBJ2-1; TRBD2 aligns across 10 bases. The CDR3 extends over 18 amino acids. Germline V CDR1 and CDR2: SGHAT, FQDESV (reference sequence). The junction had 11 bases not matched to a gene; V was cut back by 1 base and J by 5 bases. The CDR3 region is CASSLGGSSGRFDNEQFF. In DNA, the CDR3 is TGTGCCAGCAGCTTAGGAGGAAGTAGCGGGAGGTTCGACAATGAGCAGTTCTTC.

The chain recombines TRBV6-5 with TRBJ2-7, with 7 positions matching TRBD1. The length of the CDR3 is 14 residues. Germline values: CDR1 MNHEY, CDR2 SVGAGI. V was clipped by 2 bases and J by 2 bases; unmatched bases: 3. CDR3: CASSYRDSPYEQYF. The CDR3 DNA reads TGTGCCAGCAGTTACAGGGACAGCCCCTACGAGCAGTACTTC.

V is TRBV7-3 and J is TRBJ1-4; 7 nucleotides agree with TRBD1. Per germline, CDR1 SGHTA and CDR2 FQGTGA. This CDR3 is 14 amino acids long. V was pared by 2 bases and J by 8 bases, with 5 bases of the junction left unmatched. The CDR3 DNA sequence: TGTGCCAGCAGCTTACGACAGGGCTTCGAAAAACTGTTTTTT. Protein sequence: CASSLRQGFEKLFF.

The genes are TRBV7-2 and TRBJ2-7; D possibly corresponds to TRBD2 (6 bases). The CDR3 contains 15 residues. V was clipped by 4 bases and J by 5 bases, with 18 bases between them. Germline values: CDR1 SGHTA, CDR2 FQGNSA. CDR3 sequence: CASSSVAGTVNEQYF. The CDR3 nucleotides read TGTGCCAGCAGCTCCGTTGCGGGAACGGTAAACGAGCAGTACTTC.

The V gene is TRBV28, the J gene TRBJ1-2; D perhaps matches TRBD1 (6 bases). The V end was cut by 2 bases, the J end by 4 bases, with 11 bases between. The CDR3 contains 14 residues. Germline values: CDR1 MDHEN, CDR2 SYDVKM. CDR3 sequence reads: CASSLVGQLYGYTF. Here the CDR3 DNA reads TGTGCCAGCAGTTTAGTGGGACAACTCTATGGCTACACCTTC.

The chain recombines TRBV19 with TRBJ2-2; the match to TRBD2 covers 8 bases. The J segment lost 4 bases and the V segment lost 5 bases, leaving 6 bases of the junction unmatched. From germline, CDR1 is LNHDA and CDR2 SQIVND (reference sequence). This CDR3 has 15 amino acids. Here the CDR3 reads CASSSSGSVTGELFF. CDR3 nucleotide sequence: TGTGCCAGTAGTTCCAGCGGGAGTGTCACCGGGGAGCTGTTTTTT.

V and J are TRBV30 and TRBJ1-3, with D unclear. The CDR3 is made up of 15 amino acids. With 3 bases removed from V and 0 bases from J, the gap between germline ends came to 12 bases. Germline CDR1 and CDR2: GTSNPN and SVGIG (reference sequence). The CDR3 region is CAWSNRDHSGNTIYF. CDR3 coding DNA: TGTGCCTGGAGCAACAGAGACCACTCTGGAAACACCATATATTTT. Supplemented by reference TRBV30 and TRBJ1-3, the full variable domain reads SQTIHQWPATLVQPVGSPLSLECTVEGTSNPNLYWYRQAAGRGLQLLFYSVGIGQISSEVPQNLSASRPQDRQFILSSKKLLLSDSGFYLCAWSNRDHSGNTIYFGEGSWLTVV.

The rearrangement joins TRBV11-2 to TRBJ2-5; no clear D. The end of the DNA fits TRBJ2-7 better, so the J call may be wrong. Germline V gives CDR1 SGHAT, CDR2 FQNNGV. This CDR3 contains 13 residues. The CDR3 reads CASSRDWNYEQYF. The DNA for the CDR3 is TGTGCCAGCAGCCGCGACTGGAACTACGAGCAGTACTTC.

The V call is TRBV5-1, the J call TRBJ1-1, with a possible D match to TRBD1 (5 bases). Germline values: CDR1 SGHRS, CDR2 YFSETQ. Trimming took 2 bases from V and 0 from J, leaving 8 bases between them. The CDR3 is 14 amino acids. CDR3 amino acids: CASSLGVLNTEAFF. The CDR3 coding sequence is TGCGCCAGCAGCTTAGGGGTATTGAACACTGAAGCTTTCTTT.

CDR3 amino acids: CAWRAGSGINQPQHF. The CDR3 nucleotides read TGTGCCTGGAGAGCTGGCAGCGGGATCAATCAGCCCCAGCATTTT. This chain connects TRBV30 to TRBJ1-5; D unclear. Germline V CDR1 and CDR2: GTSNPN, SVGIG (reference sequence). The V gene lost 3 bases and the J gene lost 3 bases, with 15 bases spanning the gap. CDR3 size: 15 residues.

For this clone: The sample contains more than one DNA sequence encoding this CDR3. The chain employs TRBV2 and TRBJ1-6; 8 bases map to TRBD1. Germline assignment: CDR1 SNHLY and CDR2 FYNNEI. V trimming: 7 bases; J trimming: 10 bases; junction bases outside the gene matches: 6. The CDR3 length is 13 residues. The CDR3 spells CASTGQGRSPLHF. The DNA for the CDR3 is TGTGCCAGCACCGGACAGGGTCGGTCACCCCTCCACTTT.

This clone came up once. The chain combines TRBV5-1 with TRBJ2-1; a weak D match, TRBD2 (5 bases). The V and J ends lost 2 bases and 8 bases respectively, with 8 bases between them. This CDR3 spans 12 amino acids. Germline CDR1 SGHRS, CDR2 YFSETQ. In DNA form, the CDR3 reads TGCGCCAGCAGCTTCGAGGGCTATGAGCAGTTCTTC. Protein product: CASSFEGYEQFF.

The rearrangement links TRBV6-6 to TRBJ2-1; 7 bases agree with TRBD1. The ends lost 5 bases at V and 3 bases at J; junction bases unmatched: 7. Per the germline V gene, CDR1 is MNHNY and CDR2 is SVGAGI (reference sequence). This CDR3 region has 15 residues. DNA for the CDR3: TGTGCCAGCAGTACCGGGACAGCTAGCTACAATGAGCAGTTCTTC. Encoded protein: CASSTGTASYNEQFF.

The chain couples TRBV5-5 to TRBJ1-2, with D hard to call. The germline gives CDR1 SGHKS, CDR2 YYEKEE (reference sequence). V lost 0 bases, J lost 6 bases, and 9 bases lay in between. The CDR3 has 13 residues. The CDR3 is CASSLGARDGYTF. The CDR3 region has the DNA TGTGCCAGCAGCTTGGGGGCGAGGGATGGCTACACCTTC.

The genes are TRBV6-5 and TRBJ2-1, with D possibly TRBD2 on 5 matching bases. The germline CDR1 and CDR2 sequences are MNHEY and SVGAGI. Between the trimmed V and J ends, which lost 5 bases and 2 bases, there was a span of 13 bases. The length of the CDR3 is 15 residues. This CDR3 is CASSKSAETYNEQFF. The CDR3 bases are TGTGCCAGCAGTAAATCAGCGGAAACCTACAATGAGCAGTTCTTC.

V and J are TRBV11-2 and TRBJ2-3; TRBD1 matches at 7 bases. V lost 1 base, J lost 2 bases, and 15 bases stayed unmatched. CDR1 and CDR2 from the germline V gene are SGHAT and FQNNGV. This CDR3 region has 19 residues. In nucleotides, the CDR3 is TGTGCCAGCAGCTTAGGACGGCCGACAGGGCGACTCTTCACAGATACGCAGTATTTT. Translated, it gives CASSLGRPTGRLFTDTQYF.

This chain uses TRBV28 with TRBJ1-1, with a possible D match to TRBD1 (5 bases). The V and J ends lost 6 bases and 3 bases respectively, with 26 bases between them. This CDR3 is 18 amino acids long. The germline V gene has CDR1 MDHEN and CDR2 SYDVKM. CDR3 coding DNA: TGTGCCAGCAGACTTATAGGTTCCTGGGGCAGGGAGGACACTGAAGCTTTCTTT. Its protein is CASRLIGSWGREDTEAFF.